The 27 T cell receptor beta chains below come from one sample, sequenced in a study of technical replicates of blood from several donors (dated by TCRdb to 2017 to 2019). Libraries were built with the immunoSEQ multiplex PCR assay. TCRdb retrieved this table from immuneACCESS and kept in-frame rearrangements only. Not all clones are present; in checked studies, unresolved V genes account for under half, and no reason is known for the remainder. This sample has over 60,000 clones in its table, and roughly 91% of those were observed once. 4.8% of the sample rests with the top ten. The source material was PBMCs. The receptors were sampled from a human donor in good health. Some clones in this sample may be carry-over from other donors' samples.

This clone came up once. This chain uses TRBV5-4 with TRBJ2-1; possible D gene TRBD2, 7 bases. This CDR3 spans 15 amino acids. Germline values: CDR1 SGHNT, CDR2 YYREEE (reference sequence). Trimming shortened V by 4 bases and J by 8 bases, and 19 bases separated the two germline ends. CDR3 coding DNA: TGTGCCAGCAGCCCCCGGGGGGCCATCCCCGATGAGCAGTTCTTC. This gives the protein CASSPRGAIPDEQFF.

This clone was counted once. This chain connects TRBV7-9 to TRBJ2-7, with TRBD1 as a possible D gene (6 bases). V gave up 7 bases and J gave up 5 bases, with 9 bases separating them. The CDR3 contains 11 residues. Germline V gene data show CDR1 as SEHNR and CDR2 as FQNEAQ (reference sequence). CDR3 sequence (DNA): TGTGCCAGCACGGCAGGGGACGAGCAGTACTTC. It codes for CASTAGDEQYF.

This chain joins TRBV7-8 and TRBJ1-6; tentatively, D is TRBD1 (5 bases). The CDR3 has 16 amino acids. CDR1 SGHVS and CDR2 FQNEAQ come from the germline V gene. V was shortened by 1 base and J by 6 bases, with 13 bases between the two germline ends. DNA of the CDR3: TGTGCCAGCAGCTTAGTGGGGGAGGTCCGTAATTCACCCCTCCACTTT. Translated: CASSLVGEVRNSPLHF.

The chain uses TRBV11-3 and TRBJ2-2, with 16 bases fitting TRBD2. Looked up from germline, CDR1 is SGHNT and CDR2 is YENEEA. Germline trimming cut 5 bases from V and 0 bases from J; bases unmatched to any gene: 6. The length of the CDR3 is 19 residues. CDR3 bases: TGTGCCAGCAGCCCAGGGACTAGCGGGAGGGCCCCGAACACCGGGGAGCTGTTTTTT. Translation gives CASSPGTSGRAPNTGELFF.

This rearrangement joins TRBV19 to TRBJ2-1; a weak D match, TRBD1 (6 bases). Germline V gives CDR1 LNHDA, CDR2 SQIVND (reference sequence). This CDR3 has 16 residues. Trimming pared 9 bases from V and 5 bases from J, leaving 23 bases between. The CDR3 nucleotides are TGTGCCAGCAGTGGATTCGGGTGGACAGCTAACAATGAGCAGTTCTTC. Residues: CASSGFGWTANNEQFF.

The CDR3 DNA follows: TGTGCCAGCAGCCGCCGGGATAATTCACCCCTCCACTTT. It translates to CASSRRDNSPLHF. The chain recombines TRBV7-2 with TRBJ1-6; D remains unclear. The CDR3 runs 13 residues. Germline-derived CDR1 and CDR2 are SGHTA and FQGNSA. Trimming stripped 5 bases from V and 5 bases from J, with 7 bases between.

Here the CDR3 reads CASTRRAGGLNEQFF. In DNA, the CDR3 is TGTGCCAGCACCCGAAGGGCGGGGGGCCTCAATGAGCAGTTCTTC. The J gene is TRBJ2-1, the V gene TRBV7-2; the match to TRBD2 covers 8 bases. Trimming at V came to 7 bases and at J to 6 bases, leaving 11 bases not matched to a gene. The germline gives CDR1 SGHTA, CDR2 FQGNSA. This CDR3 is 15 amino acids long.

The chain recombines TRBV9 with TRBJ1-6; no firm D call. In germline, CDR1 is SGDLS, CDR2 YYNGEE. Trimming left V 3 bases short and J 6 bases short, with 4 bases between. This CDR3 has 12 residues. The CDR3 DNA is TGTGCCAGCAGCGGGAGTAATTCACCCCTCCACTTT. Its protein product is CASSGSNSPLHF.

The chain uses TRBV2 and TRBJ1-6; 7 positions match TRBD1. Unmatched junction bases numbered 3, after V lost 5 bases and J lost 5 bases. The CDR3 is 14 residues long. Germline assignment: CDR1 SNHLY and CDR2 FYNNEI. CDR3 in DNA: TGTGCCAGCAGTAGGGGGCAGAATAATTCACCCCTCCACTTT. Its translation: CASSRGQNNSPLHF.

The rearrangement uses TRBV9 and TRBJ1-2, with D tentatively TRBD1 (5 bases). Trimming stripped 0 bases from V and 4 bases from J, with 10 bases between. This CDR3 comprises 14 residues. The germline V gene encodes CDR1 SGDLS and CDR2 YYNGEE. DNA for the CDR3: TGTGCCAGCAGCGTAGGCGGGACTTCCTATGGCTACACCTTC. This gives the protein CASSVGGTSYGYTF.

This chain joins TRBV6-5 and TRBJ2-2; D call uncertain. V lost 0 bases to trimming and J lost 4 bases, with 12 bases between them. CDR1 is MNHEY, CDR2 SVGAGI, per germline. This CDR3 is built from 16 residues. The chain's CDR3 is CASSYSRFLGTGELFF. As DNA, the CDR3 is TGTGCCAGCAGTTACTCTCGTTTCCTCGGCACCGGGGAGCTGTTTTTT.

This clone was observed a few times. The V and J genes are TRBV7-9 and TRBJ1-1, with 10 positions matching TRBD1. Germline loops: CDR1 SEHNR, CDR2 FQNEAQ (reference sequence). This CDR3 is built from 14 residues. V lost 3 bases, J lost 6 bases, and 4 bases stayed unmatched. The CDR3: CASSFLTGGAEAFF. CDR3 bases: TGTGCCAGCAGCTTTCTGACAGGGGGCGCTGAAGCTTTCTTT.

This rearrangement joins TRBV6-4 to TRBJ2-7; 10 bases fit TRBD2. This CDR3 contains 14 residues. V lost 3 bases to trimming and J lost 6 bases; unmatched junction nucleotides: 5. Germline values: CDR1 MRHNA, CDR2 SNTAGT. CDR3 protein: CASSDLAGVGEQYF. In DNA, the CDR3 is TGTGCCAGCAGTGATCTAGCGGGAGTTGGCGAGCAGTACTTC.

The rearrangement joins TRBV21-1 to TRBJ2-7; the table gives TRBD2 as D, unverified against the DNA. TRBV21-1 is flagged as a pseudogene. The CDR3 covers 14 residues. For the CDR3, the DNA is TGTGCCAGCAGCTTAGGAGGACTAGCGGCCGAGCAGTACTTC. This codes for CASSLGGLAAEQYF.

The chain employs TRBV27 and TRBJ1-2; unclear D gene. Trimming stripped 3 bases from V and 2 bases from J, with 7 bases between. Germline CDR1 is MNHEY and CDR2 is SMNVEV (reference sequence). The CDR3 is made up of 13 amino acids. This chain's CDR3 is CASSFSPNYGYTF. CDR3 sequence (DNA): TGTGCCAGCAGTTTCAGTCCGAACTATGGCTACACCTTC.

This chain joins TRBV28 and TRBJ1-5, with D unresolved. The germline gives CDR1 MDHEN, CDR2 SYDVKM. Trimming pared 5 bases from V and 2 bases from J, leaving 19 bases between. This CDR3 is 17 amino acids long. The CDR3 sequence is CASSRPREGSGNQPQHF. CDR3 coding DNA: TGTGCCAGCAGTCGTCCCCGGGAGGGCTCGGGCAATCAGCCCCAGCATTTT. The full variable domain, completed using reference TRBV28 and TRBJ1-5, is DVKVTQSSRYLVKRTGEKVFLECVQDMDHENMFWYRQDPGLGLRLIYFSYDVKMKEKGDIPEGYSVSREKKERFSLILESASTNQTSMYLCASSRPREGSGNQPQHFGDGTRLSIL.

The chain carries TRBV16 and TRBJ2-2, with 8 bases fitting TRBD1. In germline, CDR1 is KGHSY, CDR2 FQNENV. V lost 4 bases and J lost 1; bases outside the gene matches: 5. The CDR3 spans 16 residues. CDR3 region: CASSLWTGRNTGELFF. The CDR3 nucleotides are TGTGCCAGCAGCCTTTGGACAGGGAGGAACACCGGGGAGCTGTTTTTT.

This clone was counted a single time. CDR3 region: CASSLEGLAGRAGELFF. For the CDR3, the DNA is TGTGCCAGCAGCTTGGAAGGGCTAGCGGGTCGGGCCGGGGAGCTGTTTTTT. This chain links TRBV5-4 with TRBJ2-2; 8 bases map to TRBD2. Germline loops: CDR1 SGHNT, CDR2 YYREEE (reference sequence). Trimming cost V 0 bases and J 6 bases; bases outside gene matches: 10. The CDR3 loop spans 17 amino acids.

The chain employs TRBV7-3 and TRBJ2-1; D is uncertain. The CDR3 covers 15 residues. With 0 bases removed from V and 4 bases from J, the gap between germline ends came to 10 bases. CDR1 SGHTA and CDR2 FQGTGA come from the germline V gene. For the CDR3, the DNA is TGTGCCAGCAGCTTAACCAGGTCAGATTACAATGAGCAGTTCTTC. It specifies CASSLTRSDYNEQFF.

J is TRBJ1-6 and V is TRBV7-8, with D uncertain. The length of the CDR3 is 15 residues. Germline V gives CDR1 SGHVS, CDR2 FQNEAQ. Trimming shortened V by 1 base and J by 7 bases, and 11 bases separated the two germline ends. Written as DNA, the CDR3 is TGTGCCAGCAGCTTAGACCGCGGGGTGAATTCACCCCTCCACTTT. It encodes CASSLDRGVNSPLHF.

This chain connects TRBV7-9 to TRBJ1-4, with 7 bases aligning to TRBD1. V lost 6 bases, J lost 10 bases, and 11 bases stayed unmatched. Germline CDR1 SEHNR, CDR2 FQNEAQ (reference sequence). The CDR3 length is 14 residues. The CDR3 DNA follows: TGTGCCAGCAGTTTCGACAGGGAGAGAAGAAAACTGTTTTTT. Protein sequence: CASSFDRERRKLFF. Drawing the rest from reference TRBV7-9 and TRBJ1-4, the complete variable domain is DTGVSQNPRHKITKRGQNVTFRCDPISEHNRLYWYRQTLGQGPEFLTYFQNEAQLEKSRLLSDRFSAERPKGSFSTLEIQRTEQGDSAMYLCASSFDRERRKLFFGSGTQLSVL.

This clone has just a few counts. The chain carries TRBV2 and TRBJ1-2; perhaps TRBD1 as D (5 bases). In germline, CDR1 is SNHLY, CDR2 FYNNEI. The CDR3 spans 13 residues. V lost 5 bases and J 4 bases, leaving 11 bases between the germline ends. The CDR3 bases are TGTGCCAGCAGTTCGGACGGGGGCTATGGCTACACCTTC. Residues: CASSSDGGYGYTF.

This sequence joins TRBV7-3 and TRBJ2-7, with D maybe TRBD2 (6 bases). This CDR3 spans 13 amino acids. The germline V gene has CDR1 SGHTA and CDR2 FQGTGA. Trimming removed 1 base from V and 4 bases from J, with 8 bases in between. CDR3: CASSLIRGYEQYF. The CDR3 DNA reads TGTGCCAGCAGCTTAATTCGGGGGTACGAGCAGTACTTC.

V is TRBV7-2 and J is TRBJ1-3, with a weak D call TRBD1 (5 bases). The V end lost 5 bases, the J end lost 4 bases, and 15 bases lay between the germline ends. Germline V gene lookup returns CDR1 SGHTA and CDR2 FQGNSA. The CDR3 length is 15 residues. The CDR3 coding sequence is TGTGCCAGCAGCCCAGAAAAGGGGTTAGGAAACACCATATATTTT. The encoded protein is CASSPEKGLGNTIYF.

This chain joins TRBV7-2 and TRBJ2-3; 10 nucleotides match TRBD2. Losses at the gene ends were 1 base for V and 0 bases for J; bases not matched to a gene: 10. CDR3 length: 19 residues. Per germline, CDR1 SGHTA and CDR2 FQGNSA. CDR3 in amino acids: CASSLGGAGGLTSTDTQYF. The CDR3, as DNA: TGTGCCAGCAGCTTAGGCGGAGCGGGGGGGTTGACTAGCACAGATACGCAGTATTTT.

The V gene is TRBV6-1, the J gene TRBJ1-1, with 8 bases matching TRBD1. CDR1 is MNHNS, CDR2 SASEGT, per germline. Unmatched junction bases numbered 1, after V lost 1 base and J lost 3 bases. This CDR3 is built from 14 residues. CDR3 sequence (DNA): TGTGCCAGCAGTGAAGACAGGGGGGACACTGAAGCTTTCTTT. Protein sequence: CASSEDRGDTEAFF.

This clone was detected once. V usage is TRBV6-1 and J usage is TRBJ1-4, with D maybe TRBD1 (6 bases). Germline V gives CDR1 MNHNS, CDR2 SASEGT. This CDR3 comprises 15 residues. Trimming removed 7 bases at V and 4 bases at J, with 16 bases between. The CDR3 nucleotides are TGTGCCAGCACTAGATTCCAGGGGAGTAATGAAAAACTGTTTTTT. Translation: CASTRFQGSNEKLFF.